The clone carrying this T cell receptor (beta chain) appeared many times. As yet, its antigen is unknown. TCR cDNA was made by 5'RACE template switching, adding a universal primer site and UMIs. TCRdb used MiXCR to reprocess the 5' RACE reads, holding one entry per CDR3 protein. Here the sample spans about 360,000 distinct CDR3 sequences, roughly 6.2% being singletons. The sample originates from a study of T cells after yellow fever vaccination. Findings and limits, study-wide: Peaking on day 5 versus 15, the secondary response was faster but weaker. Post-booster reappearance was seen for most primary-vaccination clones (96% CD4, roughly 86% CD8).

The V and J ends lost 6 bases and 5 bases respectively, with 10 bases between them. The germline CDR1 and CDR2 sequences are MNHEY and SVGAGI. The CDR3 runs to 12 residues. The material sequenced was PBMCs, taken 5 days after the yellow fever booster vaccination. J is TRBJ1-1 and V is TRBV6-5; no clear D. This sequence was found in a young man who received the YFV17D yellow fever vaccine. CDR3 loop: CASRAPKTEAFF. The CDR3 nucleotides are TGTGCCAGCAGAGCCCCTAAGACTGAAGCTTTCTTT.